This T cell receptor (beta chain) comes out of a study of cytomegalovirus exposure and HLA in healthy donors. Study-wide background: Prior work identified 95 million to 120 million unique TCR beta sequences in roughly 180 million T cells.

Details on this clone: Its antigen remains unknown.

The PCR contained 60 Vbeta and 13 Jbeta primers. Sequencing used immunoSEQ multiplex PCR; TCRdb keeps in-frame clones, though not all of them. The sample lists roughly 100,000 clones, about 75% seen once, with approximately 5% in the top ten. Findings of the study overall: The study put under 200 TCR beta chains on its list as cytomegalovirus-associated. Earlier analysis yielded a pattern in which most TCR beta V segments were productive about 90% or about 30% of the time. Trimming of TCR beta V- and J-genes showed a link, identified in a later analysis, to a missense DCLRE1C variant.

Trimming took off 4 bases at V and 1 base at J, with 14 bases between the two ends. This CDR3 spans 15 amino acids. The germline V gene encodes CDR1 SGHRS and CDR2 YFSETQ. This receptor was identified in a man between 60 and 70 years old in good health and CMV-seropositive. The sequencing sample was made of PBMCs. The rearrangement uses TRBV5-1 and TRBJ2-5; TRBD2 is a possible D gene (5 bases). CDR3 residues: CASSPGRSGQETQYF. The CDR3 DNA sequence: TGCGCCAGCAGCCCGGGAAGGTCAGGCCAAGAGACCCAGTACTTC.